Below, 6 T cell receptor beta chains from the same sample are listed, as sequenced in a study of shared clonotypes between healthy human individuals. Clones were sequenced by immunoSEQ multiplex PCR, and TCRdb holds only the in-frame ones, with some missing. The sample lists roughly 2,000,000 clones; 93% were seen once. CD45RO-negative, CCR7-selected cells formed the naive CD8 fraction, which excluded terminally differentiated effector memory CD45RA+ cells. Sequenced input: naive CD8+ T cells from PBMCs. All receptors come from a young man in good health. Some clones in this sample may be carry-over from other donors' samples.

The genes are TRBV5-6 and TRBJ2-2, with unresolved D. Germline V gives CDR1 SGHDT, CDR2 YYEEEE. The CDR3 length is 14 residues. With 4 bases removed from V and 4 bases from J, the gap between germline ends came to 11 bases. The CDR3 sequence: CASSPSSPTGELFF. The CDR3 region has the DNA TGTGCCAGCAGCCCATCATCCCCCACCGGGGAGCTGTTTTTT.

The chain combines TRBV15 with TRBJ2-7, with D perhaps TRBD2 (6 bases). CDR1 is LNHNV and CDR2 is YYDKDF in the germline V gene (reference sequence). This CDR3 has 18 residues. Trimming pared 5 bases from V and 2 bases from J, leaving 25 bases between. This CDR3 is CATSWGTSNLAAAYEQYF. The CDR3, as DNA: TGTGCCACCAGCTGGGGGACGTCGAACTTAGCGGCTGCCTACGAGCAGTACTTC.

V is TRBV19 and J is TRBJ1-1, with TRBD1 as a possible D gene (6 bases). Germline V gene lookup returns CDR1 LNHDA and CDR2 SQIVND (reference sequence). This CDR3 contains 16 residues. The germline V and J ends were trimmed by 4 bases and 2 bases, with 17 bases remaining between them. CDR3: CASSNFMGRGNTEAFF. The CDR3 DNA sequence: TGTGCCAGTAGTAACTTTATGGGCAGGGGAAACACTGAAGCTTTCTTT.

The chain uses TRBV5-1 and TRBJ1-3; D uncertain. The CDR3 is 15 residues long. In germline, CDR1 is SGHRS, CDR2 YFSETQ. V lost 2 bases, J lost 5 bases, and 14 bases lay in between. The CDR3 bases are TGCGCCAGCAGCTTTCAGCCGGACGCGAGAAACACCATATATTTT. Encoded protein: CASSFQPDARNTIYF.

The chain recombines TRBV27 with TRBJ2-1, with 8 bases fitting TRBD1. V lost 5 bases to trimming and J lost 8 bases; unmatched junction nucleotides: 11. Germline-derived CDR1 and CDR2 are MNHEY and SMNVEV (reference sequence). The CDR3 loop spans 15 amino acids. This CDR3 reads CASSPQGALRDEQFF. In nucleotides, the CDR3 is TGTGCCAGCAGTCCCCAGGGGGCTTTAAGGGATGAGCAGTTCTTC.

This chain joins TRBV19 and TRBJ2-7; perhaps TRBD1 as D (6 bases). CDR1 LNHDA and CDR2 SQIVND come from the germline V gene (reference sequence). The CDR3 runs to 13 residues. V was trimmed by 7 bases and J by 5 bases, leaving 15 bases between them. In DNA, the CDR3 is TGTGCCAGTACCCCGAGGGGGAGAGACGAGCAGTACTTC. It specifies CASTPRGRDEQYF.